This T cell receptor beta chain appears in the sequencing data of a study of cytomegalovirus exposure and HLA in healthy donors. Study-level background: Falling in the Caucasian-associated ancestry cluster were about four fifths of approximately 400 genotyped donors.

A multiplex PCR was run with 60 Vbeta primers and 13 Jbeta primers. Sequencing was performed with immunoSEQ multiplex PCR; in TCRdb, only in-frame clones are kept and a portion is missing. The table has about 170,000 clones, 62% seen once. Study results and caveats: As was reported, the HLA-A and HLA-B alleles of most subjects were accurately predicted from TCR beta sequences. Researchers left out some V segments, among them TRBV6-2 and TRBV6-3, as indistinguishable.

Notes on this clone: Its target is not known.

V dropped 0 bases and J dropped 7 bases, with 13 bases sitting between them. There are 16 residues in the CDR3. Germline V CDR1 and CDR2: MGHRA, YSYEKL. This TCR derives from a man aged 40-50 years in good health and CMV-seronegative. The chain uses TRBV4-1 and TRBJ1-6; D perhaps matches TRBD1 (6 bases). What was sequenced was PBMCs. The CDR3 DNA sequence: TGCGCCAGCAGCCAAGATAGGGGGGGGGCAAATTCACCCCTCCACTTT. Protein: CASSQDRGGANSPLHF.